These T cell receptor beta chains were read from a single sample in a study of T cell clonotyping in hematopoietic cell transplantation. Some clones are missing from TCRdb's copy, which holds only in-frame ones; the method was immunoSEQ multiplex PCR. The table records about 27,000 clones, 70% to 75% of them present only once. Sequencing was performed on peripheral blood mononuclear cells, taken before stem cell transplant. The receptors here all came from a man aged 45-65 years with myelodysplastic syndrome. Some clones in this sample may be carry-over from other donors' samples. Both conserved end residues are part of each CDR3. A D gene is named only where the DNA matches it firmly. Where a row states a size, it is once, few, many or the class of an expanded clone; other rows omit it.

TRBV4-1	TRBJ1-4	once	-	CASSQDQGGVTNEKLFF	TGCGCCAGCAGCCAAGATCAGGGAGGGGTCACTAATGAAAAACTGTTTTTT
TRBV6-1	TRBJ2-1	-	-	CASSAHTAYEQFF	TGTGCCAGCAGTGCCCACACGGCCTATGAGCAGTTCTTC
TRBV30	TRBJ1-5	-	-	CAWSGDRGLPQHF	TGTGCCTGGAGTGGGGATCGTGGTTTGCCCCAGCATTTT
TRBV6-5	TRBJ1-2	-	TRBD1	CASSPLDRGDGNTF	TGTGCCAGCAGTCCGTTAGACAGGGGAGATGGCAATACCTTC
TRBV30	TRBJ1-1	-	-	CAWSVLLRGTEAFF	TGTGCCTGGAGTGTACTTTTGCGGGGAACTGAAGCTTTCTTT
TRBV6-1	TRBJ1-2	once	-	CAGEVGQGDGYTF	TGTGCCGGGGAGGTAGGGCAGGGTGATGGCTACACCTTC
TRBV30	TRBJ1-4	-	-	CAWSVGQANEKLFF	TGTGCCTGGAGTGTAGGGCAGGCTAATGAAAAACTGTTTTTT
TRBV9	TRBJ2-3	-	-	CASRASGSGSTDTQYF	TGTGCCAGCAGAGCCTCGGGGAGCGGAAGCACAGATACGCAGTATTTT
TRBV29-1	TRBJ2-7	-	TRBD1	CSVERDRSHEQYF	TGCAGCGTTGAACGGGACAGGTCCCACGAGCAGTACTTC
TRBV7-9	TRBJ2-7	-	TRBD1	CASSLGTGYDYEQYF	TGTGCCAGCAGCTTAGGGACAGGGTACGACTACGAGCAGTACTTC
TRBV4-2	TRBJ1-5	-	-	CASSQDLSSNQPQHF	TGTGCCAGCAGCCAAGATCTGAGTAGCAATCAGCCCCAGCATTTT